This T cell receptor (beta chain) derives from a study of T cells in localized non-small cell lung cancer. Findings of the study overall: Heterogeneity within the tumor remains possible, as just one region underwent sequencing. Uninvolved adjacent lung had more T cell clonality than any other tissue, topping tumor. Longer overall survival associated with higher blood T cell density; shorter survival with higher adjacent-lung clonality. Paired adjacent lung recovered a median approximately 57 of the top 100 tumor clones.

The CDR3 runs to 14 residues. Trimming took off 3 bases at V and 12 bases at J, with 15 bases between the two ends. Germline CDR1 reads MNHEY; CDR2 reads SMNVEV (reference sequence). Regarding this clone: The antigen is not known.

Repertoires were generated with immunoSEQ multiplex PCR, while TCRdb's copy carries only in-frame clones and drops some. The table records about 36,000 clones, roughly 85% of them present only once. The J gene is TRBJ1-6, the V gene TRBV27; perhaps TRBD1 as D (5 bases). This sequence was found in a woman aged 40-70 years with stage I lung adenocarcinoma. The source material was peripheral blood, sampled before any cancer treatment. The DNA for the CDR3 is TGTGCCAGCAGTTTGGGGCAGGGAGGTTTACCCCTCCACTTT. As protein: CASSLGQGGLPLHF.